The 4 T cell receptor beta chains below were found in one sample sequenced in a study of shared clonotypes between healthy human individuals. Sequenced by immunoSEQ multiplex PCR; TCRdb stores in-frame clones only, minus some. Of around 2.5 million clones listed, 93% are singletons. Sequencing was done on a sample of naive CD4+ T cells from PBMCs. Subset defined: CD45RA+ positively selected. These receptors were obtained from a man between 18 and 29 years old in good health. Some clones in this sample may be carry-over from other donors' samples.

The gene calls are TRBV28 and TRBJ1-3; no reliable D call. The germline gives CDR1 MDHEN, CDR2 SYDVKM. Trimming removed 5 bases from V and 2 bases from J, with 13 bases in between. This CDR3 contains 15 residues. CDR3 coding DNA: TGTGCCAGCAGTACCGCCCTAGGGACTGGAAACACCATATATTTT. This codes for CASSTALGTGNTIYF. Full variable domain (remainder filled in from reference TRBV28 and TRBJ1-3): DVKVTQSSRYLVKRTGEKVFLECVQDMDHENMFWYRQDPGLGLRLIYFSYDVKMKEKGDIPEGYSVSREKKERFSLILESASTNQTSMYLCASSTALGTGNTIYFGEGSWLTVV.

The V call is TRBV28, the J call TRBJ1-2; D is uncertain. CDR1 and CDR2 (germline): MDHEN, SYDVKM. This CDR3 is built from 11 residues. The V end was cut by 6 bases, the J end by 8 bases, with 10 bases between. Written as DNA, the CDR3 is TGTGCCAGCAGCTCCGCGGGAGGCTACACCTTC. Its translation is CASSSAGGYTF.

The CDR3, as DNA: TGTGCCAGCAGCTTGGCCGGGACTAGCGGGATCAATGAGCAGTTCTTC. It is translated as CASSLAGTSGINEQFF. V and J are TRBV5-4 and TRBJ2-1; 13 bases agree with TRBD2. Germline loops: CDR1 SGHNT, CDR2 YYREEE (reference sequence). The junction had 3 bases not matched to a gene; V was cut back by 0 bases and J by 6 bases. This CDR3 is 16 amino acids long.

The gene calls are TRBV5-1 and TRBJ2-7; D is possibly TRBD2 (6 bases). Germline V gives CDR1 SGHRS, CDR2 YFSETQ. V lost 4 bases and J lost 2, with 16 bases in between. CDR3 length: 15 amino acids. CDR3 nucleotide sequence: TGCGCCAGCAGCGGGGGGACTTCCCGTACCTACGAGCAGTACTTC. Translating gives CASSGGTSRTYEQYF.